This T cell receptor (beta chain) was documented in a study of T cell responses to AZD1222 COVID-19 vaccine. About the research overall: Analyses pooled second doses at about 4 or about 12 weeks.

This table comes from immunoSEQ multiplex PCR, and its TCRdb copy is limited to in-frame clones, with some not included. The sample carries over 100,000 clones, roughly 90% recorded once. The CDR3 is 14 amino acids. V was shortened by 0 bases and J by 8 bases, with 9 bases between the two germline ends. Germline V gives CDR1 SGDLS, CDR2 YYNGEE. The sample in question was peripheral blood, obtained on day 0 of AZD1222 vaccination. This chain connects TRBV9 to TRBJ1-6; D is undetermined. The source is an adult in good health. In nucleotides, the CDR3 is TGTGCCAGCAGCGTAGCGGCAGCTGATTCACCCCTCCACTTT. This encodes CASSVAAADSPLHF.